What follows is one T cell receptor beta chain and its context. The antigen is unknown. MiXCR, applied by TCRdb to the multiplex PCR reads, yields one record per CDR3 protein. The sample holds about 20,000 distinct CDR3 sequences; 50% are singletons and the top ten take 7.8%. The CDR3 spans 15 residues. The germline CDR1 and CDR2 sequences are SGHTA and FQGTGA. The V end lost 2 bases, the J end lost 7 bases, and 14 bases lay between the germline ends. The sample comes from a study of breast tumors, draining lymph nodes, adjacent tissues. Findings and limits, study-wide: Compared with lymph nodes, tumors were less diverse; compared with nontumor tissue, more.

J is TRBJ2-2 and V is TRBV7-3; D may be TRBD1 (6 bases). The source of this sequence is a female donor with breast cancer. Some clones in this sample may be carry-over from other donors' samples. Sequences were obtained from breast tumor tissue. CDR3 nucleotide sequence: TGTGCCAGCAGCTTATCAGGGGCCCCCGACGGGGAGCTGTTTTTT. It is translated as CASSLSGAPDGELFF.